Listed here are 26 T cell receptor beta chains from one sample, sequenced in a study of human T cells and chemical hapten exposure. As for time point: pre-sensitization, week 0. Treatment indicated: therapeutic diphenylcyclopropenone sensitization with weekly scalp DPC. TCRdb re-derived calls from the RACE reads in MiXCR, one entry per CDR3 protein. The sample carries a few hundred thousand distinct CDR3 sequences, 5% to 6.5% recorded once. The sequenced sample was whole blood, obtained in connection with sensitization to the hapten diphenylcyclopropenone (DPC). These receptors were collected from a woman between 18 and 29 years old with alopecia areata. Some clones in this sample may be carry-over from other donors' samples.

This clonotype was counted at least ten times. This sequence joins TRBV3-1 and TRBJ1-2; 9 bases line up with TRBD1. Trimming at V came to 3 bases and at J to 4 bases, leaving 9 bases not matched to a gene. Germline V gene data show CDR1 as LGHDT and CDR2 as YNNKEL (reference sequence). This CDR3 region has 16 residues. The CDR3 nucleotides read TGTGCCAGCAGCCACCCCCCGGGACAGGGCTTCTATGGCTACACCTTC. Protein sequence: CASSHPPGQGFYGYTF.

This clonotype was seen a handful of times. The V gene is TRBV6-2 or TRBV6-3, the J gene TRBJ2-1; 13 positions match TRBD2. The V gene's germline CDR1 is MNHEY and CDR2 SVGEGT. This CDR3 has 17 amino acids. V shed 5 bases, J shed 3 bases, and the junction held 7 bases outside the gene matches. CDR3: CASSPTSGGRYYNEQFF. Here the CDR3 DNA reads TGTGCCAGCAGTCCGACTAGCGGGGGGCGATACTACAATGAGCAGTTCTTC.

This clonotype was recorded many times. V is TRBV12-3 or TRBV12-4 and J is TRBJ2-3; tentatively, D is TRBD2 (5 bases). V lost 6 bases and J 11 bases, leaving 24 bases between the germline ends. This CDR3 comprises 15 residues. CDR3 region: CASSLAVIGDGGQYF. CDR3 DNA sequence: TGTGCCAGCAGCTTGGCCGTAATTGGGGATGGAGGGCAGTATTTT.

This sequence joins TRBV6-5 and TRBJ1-1; a weak D match, TRBD1 (5 bases). Trimming cost V 2 bases and J 1 base, with 8 bases left between them. Germline-derived CDR1 and CDR2 are MNHEY and SVGAGI. The CDR3 has 14 residues. The CDR3 region has the DNA TGTGCCAGCAGTTACGCAGGGCCGAACACTGAAGCTTTCTTT. Translated, it gives CASSYAGPNTEAFF.

The CDR3 here is CASSDIRGGTAFF. In DNA, the CDR3 is TGTGCCAGCAGTGACATCAGGGGAGGGACCGCTTTCTTT. This chain links TRBV6-4 with TRBJ1-1; D possibly corresponds to TRBD1 (6 bases). Deletions cut 2 bases from V and 11 bases from J, with 15 bases between. Germline loops: CDR1 MRHNA, CDR2 SNTAGT. The CDR3 spans 13 residues.

This rearrangement joins TRBV27 to TRBJ1-6; the D is unclear. Germline V gene data show CDR1 as MNHEY and CDR2 as SMNVEV (reference sequence). V lost 2 bases to trimming and J lost 12 bases, with 8 bases between them. The CDR3 contains 12 residues. The CDR3 DNA reads as TGTGCCAGCAGTTTAACCAGTGGACCCCTCCACTTT. Translating it yields CASSLTSGPLHF.

This clonotype has ten or more counts. The rearrangement uses TRBV6-2 or TRBV6-3 and TRBJ2-3; tentatively, D is TRBD2 (5 bases). V was trimmed by 7 bases and J by 4 bases, leaving 12 bases between them. CDR1 is MNHEY, CDR2 SVGEGT, per germline. The CDR3 runs 13 residues. CDR3 sequence reads: CASTLDWSDTQYF. The CDR3 nucleotides are TGTGCCAGCACCTTGGACTGGTCAGATACGCAGTATTTT.

Ten or more counts support this clonotype. This CDR3 fails to terminate in the conserved phenylalanine or tryptophan, so it likely reflects a read error. It is unclear where the CDR3 begins or ends on the DNA, so no DNA is shown, and the CDR3 is as TCRdb lists it. The genes are TRBV6-5 and TRBJ1-1; TRBD1 is the table's D call, not checked against the DNA. Germline loops: CDR1 MNHEY, CDR2 SVGAGI. The CDR3 is 12 residues long, ends included. CDR3 in amino acids: CASRPPGQGLRY.

In its sample, this clonotype was seen many times. This chain joins TRBV6-2 or TRBV6-3 and TRBJ2-2; no clear D. V was pared by 7 bases and J by 0 bases, with 6 bases between. The germline CDR1 and CDR2 sequences are MNHEY and SVGEGT. The CDR3 covers 13 residues. The CDR3 DNA is TGTGCCAGCATGAGCGCGAACACCGGGGAGCTGTTTTTT. Protein: CASMSANTGELFF.

This clonotype has at least ten counts. The rearrangement joins TRBV20-1 to TRBJ1-1; the D is unclear. The CDR3 extends over 12 amino acids. The germline V and J ends were trimmed by 4 bases and 0 bases, with 6 bases remaining between them. Germline CDR1 is DFQATT and CDR2 is SNEGSKA (reference sequence). The CDR3 sequence: CSANNMNTEAFF. CDR3 coding DNA: TGCAGTGCTAATAACATGAACACTGAAGCTTTCTTT.

This clonotype has only a few counts. The V and J genes are TRBV7-3 and TRBJ2-1; 11 bases are shared with TRBD1. CDR3 length: 17 residues. With 0 bases clipped from V and 7 bases from J, the junction kept 8 bases outside the gene matches. The V gene's germline CDR1 is SGHTA and CDR2 FQGTGA. CDR3 amino acids: CASSLTSGQGAGNEQFF. CDR3 bases: TGTGCCAGCAGCTTAACCTCCGGACAGGGGGCAGGGAATGAGCAGTTCTTC.

The J gene is TRBJ2-3, the V gene TRBV2; TRBD1 agrees at 7 bases. CDR3 size: 15 residues. Trimming cost V 2 bases and J 2 bases; bases outside gene matches: 4. Germline V gives CDR1 SNHLY, CDR2 FYNNEI. CDR3 protein: CASSEWTGATDTQYF. The CDR3 region has the DNA TGTGCCAGCAGTGAATGGACAGGCGCCACAGATACGCAGTATTTT.

This clonotype was counted many times. This chain uses TRBV7-9 with TRBJ2-1; possible D gene TRBD2, 6 bases. The CDR3 sequence is 15 residues long. V was clipped by 1 base and J by 3 bases, with 10 bases between them. Germline-derived CDR1 and CDR2 are SEHNR and FQNEAQ (reference sequence). The CDR3 reads CASSLVAGNYNEQFF. CDR3 DNA: TGTGCCAGCAGCTTAGTGGCGGGGAACTACAATGAGCAGTTCTTC.

This clonotype was counted many times. The chain recombines TRBV6-5 with TRBJ2-7; 9 bases fit TRBD2. CDR1 is MNHEY, CDR2 SVGAGI, per germline. J gave up 2 bases and V 0 bases, and 5 bases lay outside the gene matches. The CDR3 is 16 residues long. CDR3 DNA: TGTGCCAGCAGTTACTCGGCTAGCGGGGCGGCCTACGAGCAGTACTTC. Translation gives CASSYSASGAAYEQYF.

At least ten counts were recorded for this clonotype. The V gene is TRBV20-1, the J gene TRBJ1-6; TRBD1 aligns across 9 bases. V dropped 5 bases and J dropped 5; count of bases not matched to a gene: 4. The CDR3 loop spans 14 amino acids. In germline, CDR1 is DFQATT, CDR2 SNEGSKA (reference sequence). The CDR3 region has the DNA TGCAGTGCTTGGGACAGGGACAATAATTCACCCCTCCACTTT. It specifies CSAWDRDNNSPLHF.

This clonotype was seen repeatedly, ten times or more. V gene TRBV7-9 combines with J gene TRBJ2-4, with D perhaps matching TRBD1 or TRBD2 (5 bases each). CDR1 and CDR2 (germline): SEHNR, FQNEAQ (reference sequence). The CDR3 length is 14 residues. V lost 4 bases and J 8 bases, leaving 15 bases between the germline ends. This CDR3 reads CASSSRDPWDIQYF. The CDR3 DNA reads as TGTGCCAGCAGCTCCAGGGACCCCTGGGACATTCAGTACTTC.

V gene TRBV6-1 combines with J gene TRBJ2-5; 8 positions agree with TRBD2. Germline assignment: CDR1 MNHNS and CDR2 SASEGT. V lost 7 bases and J lost 5; bases outside the gene matches: 12. This CDR3 is 15 amino acids long. The CDR3 protein is CASTPTGTSRETQYF. The CDR3 coding sequence is TGTGCCAGCACCCCTACCGGGACTAGTCGGGAGACCCAGTACTTC.

The chain recombines TRBV29-1 with TRBJ2-7; 16 bases are a match to TRBD2. This CDR3 spans 16 amino acids. CDR1 and CDR2 from the germline V gene are SQVTM and ANQGSEA. The V segment lost 6 bases and the J segment 0 bases; nucleotides outside the gene matches: 5. CDR3: CSVEGLAGGSSYEQYF. In nucleotides, the CDR3 is TGCAGCGTGGAGGGACTAGCGGGGGGGAGCTCCTACGAGCAGTACTTC.

A few counts support this clonotype. This chain links TRBV11-2 with TRBJ2-6; possible D gene TRBD1, 6 bases. Trimming pared 5 bases from V and 9 bases from J, leaving 17 bases between. This CDR3 contains 15 residues. Germline lookup yields CDR1 SGHAT and CDR2 FQNNGV. In DNA form, the CDR3 reads TGTGCCAGCAGCCCTGTGACAGGAGGCAACAACGTCCTGACTTTC. It is translated as CASSPVTGGNNVLTF. The complete variable domain, with remaining parts taken from reference TRBV11-2 and TRBJ2-6, reads EAGVAQSPRYKIIEKRQSVAFWCNPISGHATLYWYQQILGQGPKLLIQFQNNGVVDDSQLPKDRFSAERLKGVDSTLKIQPAKLEDSAVYLCASSPVTGGNNVLTFGAGSRLTVL.

This clonotype appeared many times. The chain carries TRBV4-3 and TRBJ2-5, with D unclear. The CDR3 totals 13 residues. The germline CDR1 and CDR2 sequences are LGHNA and YSLEER. V was clipped by 0 bases and J by 4 bases, with 6 bases between them. CDR3 coding DNA: TGCGCCAGCAGCCAAGATTCTGGAGAGACCCAGTACTTC. As protein: CASSQDSGETQYF.

This clonotype showed up just a few times. The genes are TRBV10-3 and TRBJ2-7; no definite D call. V lost 3 bases and J 3 bases, leaving 9 bases between the germline ends. Germline loops: CDR1 ENHRY, CDR2 SYGVKD. The CDR3 covers 13 residues. The CDR3 region is CAISDGRRYEQYF. The DNA of the CDR3 is TGTGCCATCAGTGACGGCCGACGCTACGAGCAGTACTTC.

This chain joins TRBV10-3 and TRBJ2-2, with D tentatively TRBD1 (5 bases). The V and J ends lost 6 bases and 4 bases respectively, with 15 bases between them. CDR3 size: 15 residues. Germline CDR1 reads ENHRY; CDR2 reads SYGVKD. This CDR3 reads CAISHQTEPTGELFF. As DNA, the CDR3 is TGTGCCATCAGCCACCAGACAGAGCCCACCGGGGAGCTGTTTTTT.

This clonotype came up many times. J is TRBJ2-3 and V is TRBV29-1; D is unclear. The CDR3 totals 14 residues. V gave up 7 bases and J gave up 0 bases, with 14 bases separating them. Germline assignment: CDR1 SQVTM and CDR2 ANQGSEA. The CDR3 region is CSAPILTSTDTQYF. CDR3 bases: TGCAGCGCCCCCATTCTGACTAGCACAGATACGCAGTATTTT.

This clonotype has a handful of counts. J is TRBJ1-1 and V is TRBV4-2; no reliable D call. CDR1 and CDR2 (germline): LGHNA, YNFKEQ. This CDR3 has 14 amino acids. V lost 3 bases to trimming and J lost 6 bases, with 14 bases between them. The CDR3 nucleotides are TGTGCCAGCAGCCACCCGAGGGAGGGCTCTGAAGCTTTCTTT. Translating gives CASSHPREGSEAFF.

This clonotype was recorded at least ten times. CDR3 sequence: CASKPPLAGGYSSTDTQYF. The CDR3, as DNA: TGTGCCAGCAAACCCCCTCTAGCGGGGGGATACTCTAGCACAGATACGCAGTATTTT. The chain recombines TRBV12-3 or TRBV12-4 with TRBJ2-3; TRBD2 agrees at 11 bases. The CDR3 runs to 19 residues. Trimming at V came to 7 bases and at J to 0 bases, leaving 15 bases not matched to a gene.

The genes are TRBV18 and TRBJ1-6; D remains unclear. CDR3 size: 15 residues. In germline, CDR1 is KGHSH, CDR2 LQKENI. The V end was cut by 0 bases, the J end by 0 bases, with 3 bases between. CDR3 sequence: CASSPPSSYNSPLHF. The CDR3 DNA sequence: TGTGCCAGCTCACCACCAAGCTCCTATAATTCACCCCTCCACTTT.